A selection of T cell receptor beta chains follows, all from one sample in a study of OX40 agonist ivuxolimab in advanced cancers. Sequencing was performed with immunoSEQ multiplex PCR; in TCRdb, only in-frame clones are kept and a portion is missing. The profile shows 92,000 or so clones, 84% of them singletons. Source: CD4+ or CD8+ T cells sorted from blood, taken in a trial of the OX40 agonist ivuxolimab. The receptors were gathered from an adult with an advanced solid tumor such as melanoma, head and neck, liver or kidney cancer. Both conserved end residues are part of each CDR3. D genes are given only for firm matches. A clone size is listed for some rows: how often the clone was seen (once, few, many), or a class if it is expanded.

v_gene	len	j_gene	d_gene	abundance	CDR3nt	CDR3aa
TRBV27	14	TRBJ1-2	.	.	TGTGCCAGCAGTCTAGAGCGGGGGGACTATGGCTACACCTTC	CASSLERGDYGYTF
TRBV12-2	17	TRBJ2-1	.	.	TGTGCAAGTCGGCAAATCGCCAGGTCAGTTAACCACAATGAGCAGTTCTTC	CASRQIARSVNHNEQFF
TRBV9	16	TRBJ2-2	TRBD2	few	TGTGCCAGCAGCACGCGGGGGACTAAGAACACCGGGGAGCTGTTTTTT	CASSTRGTKNTGELFF
TRBV6-1	16	TRBJ2-1	.	.	TGTGCCAGCAGTGAAAGGAAAGCGGGCTCCTACAATGAGCAGTTCTTC	CASSERKAGSYNEQFF
TRBV11-2	14	TRBJ1-1	.	.	TGTGCCAGCAGCTTAGATCCAGGGGTCACTGAAGCTTTCTTT	CASSLDPGVTEAFF
TRBV29-1	12	TRBJ1-5	.	once	TGCAGCGTTGGGGTCGGTGATCAGCCCCAGCATTTT	CSVGVGDQPQHF
TRBV19	15	TRBJ1-2	.	.	TGTGCCAGTAGTTCGACGGGAGGAGGTACCTATGGCTACACCTTC	CASSSTGGGTYGYTF
TRBV5-1	15	TRBJ1-1	.	.	TGCGCCAGCAGCTCCCACAACGATATAGACACTGAAGCTTTCTTT	CASSSHNDIDTEAFF
TRBV7-2	14	TRBJ2-2	.	once	TGTGCCAGCAGCTTAGTAGGGGACACCGGGGAGCTGTTTTTT	CASSLVGDTGELFF
TRBV4-3	14	TRBJ1-3	.	.	TGCGCCAGCAGCTTTAGCCGAAATGGAAACACCATATATTTT	CASSFSRNGNTIYF
TRBV5-1	14	TRBJ2-7	TRBD2	.	TGCGCCAGCAGCTTAAGCGGGAGCCAGAGCGAGCAGTACTTC	CASSLSGSQSEQYF
TRBV5-4	15	TRBJ2-5	TRBD2	few	TGTGCCAGCCCCACGCCTAGCGGGGTCCAAGAGACCCAGTACTTC	CASPTPSGVQETQYF
TRBV12-5	13	TRBJ1-1	.	.	TGTGCTAGTGACCCAACCCGGGGGACTGAAGCTTTCTTT	CASDPTRGTEAFF
TRBV19	15	TRBJ2-7	.	.	TGTGCCAGTAGTATAGGTAGGGGAGCTGGGAACGAGCAGTACTTC	CASSIGRGAGNEQYF
TRBV5-1	14	TRBJ2-7	TRBD1	.	TGCGCCAGCAGCTTTGGAGACAGGGGGCACGAGCAGTACTTC	CASSFGDRGHEQYF
TRBV4-2	15	TRBJ1-1	TRBD1	.	TGTGCCAGCAGCCCGGGACAGGGGCTGATCACTGAAGCTTTCTTT	CASSPGQGLITEAFF
TRBV11-2	15	TRBJ2-5	.	.	TGTGCCAGCAGCTTAGATGGAGGCCAGGGAGAGACCCAGTACTTC	CASSLDGGQGETQYF
TRBV5-6	13	TRBJ1-2	.	few	TGTGCCAGCAGCTTTAACCGACAGGAGGGCTACACCTTC	CASSFNRQEGYTF
TRBV6-6	11	TRBJ1-2	.	.	TGTGCCAGCACCCGGGGGGAAGGCTACACCTTC	CASTRGEGYTF
TRBV6-5	12	TRBJ1-1	.	.	TGTGCCAGCAGTTCCGTGGGGACTGAAGCTTTCTTT	CASSSVGTEAFF
TRBV15	15	TRBJ2-7	TRBD2	.	TGTGCCACCAGCCTCCTAGCGGGCCCAGCCTACGAGCAGTACTTC	CATSLLAGPAYEQYF
TRBV27	17	TRBJ1-5	.	.	TGTGCCAGCAGCAAACTCGCCGGGCCCGAGAGTAATCAGCCCCAGCATTTT	CASSKLAGPESNQPQHF
TRBV7-9	15	TRBJ1-2	.	.	TGTGCCAGCAGCTCCACCGGGACACTAATCTATGGCTACACCTTC	CASSSTGTLIYGYTF
TRBV9	14	TRBJ1-1	.	.	TGTGCCAGCAACGGAGGGGCCTTGAACACTGAAGCTTTCTTT	CASNGGALNTEAFF
TRBV5-1	14	TRBJ1-1	.	.	TGCGCCAGCAGCTTGGCATGGGCGAACACTGAAGCTTTCTTT	CASSLAWANTEAFF
TRBV9	17	TRBJ1-3	TRBD1	.	TGTGCCAGCAGCGTAGGCTTTCGACAGGGCTCTGGAAACACCATATATTTT	CASSVGFRQGSGNTIYF
TRBV30	10	TRBJ1-1	.	.	TGTGCCTGGAGACTGCGGGAAGCTTTCTTT	CAWRLREAFF
TRBV7-6	15	TRBJ1-6	.	few	TGTGCCAGCAGCTTAGGCCAGGGAGCGAATTCACCCCTCCACTTT	CASSLGQGANSPLHF
TRBV6-5	14	TRBJ1-2	.	.	TGTGCCAGCAGTTACGACCTCGTCCTGGGAGGCTACACCTTC	CASSYDLVLGGYTF
TRBV6-1	14	TRBJ2-1	.	.	TGTGCCAGCAAATTAGGTGGGGTTTCGGGTGAGCAGTTCTTC	CASKLGGVSGEQFF
TRBV7-2	13	TRBJ1-2	.	.	TGTGCCAGCAGCTCCGGTGATCGTGGGGGCTACACCTTC	CASSSGDRGGYTF
TRBV5-4	14	TRBJ1-1	.	.	TGTGCCAGCAGCCGGGGGGGGGATTCCACTGAAGCTTTCTTT	CASSRGGDSTEAFF
TRBV2	13	TRBJ2-7	.	.	TGTGCCAGCAAGGGGACCCAATCCTACGAGCAGTACTTC	CASKGTQSYEQYF
TRBV27	15	TRBJ2-1	TRBD2	.	TGTGCCAGCAGTATGGGACTAGCGGGAGTGTATGAGCAGTTCTTC	CASSMGLAGVYEQFF
TRBV7-9	15	TRBJ2-1	.	few	TGTGCCAGCAGCTTAGGGGGGTTGACCTACAATGAGCAGTTCTTC	CASSLGGLTYNEQFF
TRBV6-5	15	TRBJ1-5	TRBD1	.	TGTGCCAGCAGCTCCAACAGGGGTAACAATCAGCCCCAGCATTTT	CASSSNRGNNQPQHF
TRBV5-4	14	TRBJ2-2	.	.	TGTGCCAGCAGCTTGACAGACTACACCGGGGAGCTGTTTTTT	CASSLTDYTGELFF
TRBV7-2	14	TRBJ1-2	.	.	TGTGCCAGCAGCCAGGGGAGGGGTCACTATGGCTACACCTTC	CASSQGRGHYGYTF
TRBV11-1	13	TRBJ2-1	.	.	TGTGCCACCTCAAGCGGGTCCCTCAATGAGCAGTTCTTC	CATSSGSLNEQFF
TRBV9	14	TRBJ2-3	.	.	TGTGCCAGCAGCGTAGTAGGGGGGACGGATACGCAGTATTTT	CASSVVGGTDTQYF
TRBV4-3	15	TRBJ2-7	TRBD1	.	TGCGCCAGCAGCCATTATCGGGACAGTCTCTACGAGCAGTACTTC	CASSHYRDSLYEQYF
TRBV7-2	15	TRBJ2-7	.	.	TGTGCCAGCAACCCCCCGACCGGGACGGCTTACGAGCAGTACTTC	CASNPPTGTAYEQYF
TRBV14	15	TRBJ2-1	TRBD2	.	TGTGCCAGCAGCCCGCGACTAGCGGGTGGTAATGAGCAGTTCTTC	CASSPRLAGGNEQFF
TRBV11-1	15	TRBJ2-1	TRBD2	.	TGTGCCAGCAGCTTCCGCGGGACTACCTACAATGAGCAGTTCTTC	CASSFRGTTYNEQFF
TRBV6-1	15	TRBJ2-7	.	.	TGTGCCAGCACCCCTTTTGTAGGAGGCTCCTACGAGCAGTACTTC	CASTPFVGGSYEQYF